Below, 20 T cell receptor beta chains from the same sample are listed, as sequenced in a study of spatial heterogeneity in lung cancer. Their antigen targets remain unknown. Points from the study as a whole: For expanded intratumoral alpha and beta TCRs, counts tracked tumor mutation counts.

TCRdb re-called the 5' RACE reads with MiXCR, one entry per CDR3 protein. Of approximately 3,800 distinct CDR3 sequences listed, 30% to 40% are singletons. Noted time point: sample taken at primary tumor resection. This specimen was lung tumor tissue, taken at surgery. These receptors all come from a male donor with early-stage non-small cell lung cancer.

Here the CDR3 reads CASSPIFMAYEQYF. Written as DNA, the CDR3 is TGTGCCAGCAGCCCGATCTTCATGGCCTACGAGCAGTACTTC. The chain joins TRBV7-9 to TRBJ2-7, with D unresolved. CDR3 size: 14 residues. The germline V gene has CDR1 SEHNR and CDR2 FQNEAQ (reference sequence). V dropped 5 bases and J dropped 2 bases, with 13 bases sitting between them. Using reference TRBV7-9 and TRBJ2-7 for the parts outside the CDR3, the full variable domain is DTGVSQNPRHKITKRGQNVTFRCDPISEHNRLYWYRQTLGQGPEFLTYFQNEAQLEKSRLLSDRFSAERPKGSFSTLEIQRTEQGDSAMYLCASSPIFMAYEQYFGPGTRLTVT.

V usage is TRBV5-1 and J usage is TRBJ2-1; 7 nucleotides match TRBD2. Germline V lookup: CDR1 SGHRS, CDR2 YFSETQ. V lost 0 bases and J lost 4; bases outside the gene matches: 7. The CDR3 is 16 amino acids. In DNA form, the CDR3 reads TGCGCCAGCAGCTTGGTATTAGCGGGCCTTTACAATGAGCAGTTCTTC. Its protein is CASSLVLAGLYNEQFF.

The CDR3, as DNA: TGCGCCAGCAGCTCTGGACAGGTTACCGGGGAGCTGTTTTTT. Its protein product is CASSSGQVTGELFF. The V and J genes are TRBV5-1 and TRBJ2-2; 7 bases are a match to TRBD1. CDR1 and CDR2 from the germline V gene are SGHRS and YFSETQ. Trimming removed 3 bases from V and 5 bases from J; junction bases left unmatched: 4. The CDR3 is made up of 14 amino acids.

V gene TRBV4-3 combines with J gene TRBJ2-7, with D unclear. The V end lost 0 bases, the J end lost 0 bases, and 9 bases lay between the germline ends. This CDR3 comprises 15 residues. Looked up from germline, CDR1 is LGHNA and CDR2 is YSLEER. This CDR3 reads CASSQEDGTSYEQYF. As DNA, the CDR3 is TGCGCCAGCAGCCAAGAAGACGGCACCTCCTACGAGCAGTACTTC.

The V and J genes are TRBV7-2 and TRBJ2-5; no clear D gene. The length of the CDR3 is 13 residues. Per the germline V gene, CDR1 is SGHTA and CDR2 is FQGNSA. V was clipped by 2 bases and J by 4 bases, with 8 bases between them. Here the CDR3 reads CASSLIPGETQYF. In DNA form, the CDR3 reads TGTGCCAGCAGCTTAATCCCGGGAGAGACCCAGTACTTC.

This clonotype was seen ten or more times. Compared with germline, one end of the junction differs, possibly owing to a read error. This rearrangement joins TRBV11-2 to TRBJ2-1; unclear D gene. The CDR3 is 13 residues long. The germline gives CDR1 SGHAT, CDR2 FQNNGV. The CDR3 reads CASRLGLDNEQFF. CDR3 nucleotides: TGTGCCAGCCGCTTGGGCCTGGACAATGAGCAGTTCTTC.

This clonotype is medium-sized (0.01 to 0.1%) within its sample. The chain combines TRBV7-2 with TRBJ1-3, with 7 bases that match TRBD1. The CDR3 has 16 residues. CDR1 is SGHTA, CDR2 FQGNSA, per germline. Unmatched junction bases numbered 10, after V lost 5 bases and J lost 3 bases. The CDR3 DNA sequence: TGTGCCAGCAGCCCCAGAGGGAACAGGGGTGGAAACACCATATATTTT. It specifies CASSPRGNRGGNTIYF.

This CDR3 reads CASSEIAGTEWFF. In DNA, the CDR3 is TGTGCCAGCAGTGAAATTGCCGGGACCGAATGGTTCTTC. This chain uses TRBV25-1 with TRBJ2-1; either TRBD1 or TRBD2 may supply D (5 bases each). V lost 2 bases and J lost 15, with 17 bases in between. This CDR3 spans 13 amino acids. The germline CDR1 and CDR2 sequences are MGHDK and SYGVNS.

By proportion, this clonotype is large. The genes are TRBV29-1 and TRBJ2-1; D may be TRBD1 (5 bases). This CDR3 has 15 amino acids. Trimming cost V 3 bases and J 5 bases, with 17 bases left between them. The germline V gene has CDR1 SQVTM and CDR2 ANQGSEA. CDR3 amino acids: CSVDPGRTAHNEQFF. The CDR3 nucleotides read TGCAGCGTTGATCCAGGGCGAACGGCACACAATGAGCAGTTCTTC.

The V call is TRBV11-2, the J call TRBJ2-7; D is perhaps TRBD2 (5 bases). The V gene lost 2 bases and the J gene lost 7 bases, with 12 bases spanning the gap. This CDR3 region has 13 residues. In germline, CDR1 is SGHAT, CDR2 FQNNGV. The CDR3 here is CASSLPSPGEQYF. The CDR3 region has the DNA TGTGCCAGCAGCTTACCCTCCCCGGGGGAGCAGTACTTC. Supplemented by reference TRBV11-2 and TRBJ2-7, the full variable domain reads EAGVAQSPRYKIIEKRQSVAFWCNPISGHATLYWYQQILGQGPKLLIQFQNNGVVDDSQLPKDRFSAERLKGVDSTLKIQPAKLEDSAVYLCASSLPSPGEQYFGPGTRLTVT.

V gene TRBV27 combines with J gene TRBJ2-1, with D uncertain. The length of the CDR3 is 15 residues. V lost 2 bases, J lost 0 bases, and 8 bases lay in between. CDR1 is MNHEY and CDR2 is SMNVEV in the germline V gene (reference sequence). The CDR3, as DNA: TGTGCCAGCAGTTTAGGTTCCCCCTCCTACAATGAGCAGTTCTTC. Translating gives CASSLGSPSYNEQFF.

V usage is TRBV6-2 or TRBV6-3 and J usage is TRBJ2-7, with D maybe TRBD2 (6 bases). The CDR3 covers 18 residues. V dropped 2 bases and J dropped 0 bases, with 20 bases sitting between them. Germline CDR1 reads MNHEY; CDR2 reads SVGEGT. CDR3 DNA sequence: TGTGCCAGCAGTTACCAGCTCCAGAGGGACTCTAACTCCTACGAGCAGTACTTC. This translates into CASSYQLQRDSNSYEQYF.

The V call is TRBV5-6, the J call TRBJ2-5; TRBD2 aligns across 7 bases. With V trimmed by 3 bases and J by 7 bases, 18 bases remained unmatched. Germline CDR1 reads SGHDT; CDR2 reads YYEEEE. CDR3 length equals 17 residues. CDR3 sequence reads: CASSWRTSGTTEGTQYF. Here the CDR3 DNA reads TGTGCCAGCAGCTGGCGGACAAGCGGGACTACTGAGGGGACCCAGTACTTC.

This clonotype has just a few counts. One end of the junction does not line up with germline, which may come from a read error. The chain links TRBV18 to TRBJ2-7; no firm D call. CDR1 is KGHSH, CDR2 LQKENI, per germline. The CDR3 consists of 15 residues. The CDR3 DNA follows: TGTGCCAGCTCCCCACCCACCCGACATTCCTACGAGCAGTACTTC. It specifies CASSPPTRHSYEQYF.

The rearrangement joins TRBV7-2 to TRBJ2-7, with D hard to call. Germline V lookup: CDR1 SGHTA, CDR2 FQGNSA. CDR3 size: 13 residues. V shed 2 bases and J shed 0 bases, with 5 bases lying between them. CDR3 in amino acids: CASSLIFSYEQYF. The CDR3, as DNA: TGTGCCAGCAGCTTAATCTTCTCCTACGAGCAGTACTTC.

The V and J genes are TRBV13 and TRBJ2-2; D remains unclear. The V gene lost 0 bases and the J gene lost 2 bases, with 4 bases spanning the gap. Germline V gives CDR1 PRHDT, CDR2 FYEKMQ (reference sequence). This CDR3 region has 14 residues. The CDR3 region is CASSLGGNTGELFF. The CDR3 nucleotides read TGTGCCAGCAGCTTAGGCGGCAACACCGGGGAGCTGTTTTTT. The full variable domain, with the rest looked up from reference TRBV13 and TRBJ2-2, is AAGVIQSPRHLIKEKRETATLKCYPIPRHDTVYWYQQGPGQDPQFLISFYEKMQSDKGSIPDRFSAQQFSDYHSELNMSSLELGDSALYFCASSLGGNTGELFFGEGSRLTVL.

Relative to its sample, this clonotype is medium-sized (0.01 to 0.1%). This chain links TRBV15 with TRBJ2-2; 7 nucleotides agree with TRBD1. V lost 9 bases, J lost 0 bases, and 4 bases stayed unmatched. The CDR3 runs 14 residues. Germline CDR1 LNHNV, CDR2 YYDKDF (reference sequence). This chain's CDR3 is CATKQGPNTGELFF. In nucleotides, the CDR3 is TGTGCCACAAAACAGGGGCCGAACACCGGGGAGCTGTTTTTT.

This clonotype is medium-sized. The chain uses TRBV29-1 and TRBJ2-1; TRBD2 aligns across 10 bases. The CDR3 is 13 amino acids. The V gene's germline CDR1 is SQVTM and CDR2 ANQGSEA. With V trimmed by 4 bases and J by 4 bases, 1 base remained unmatched. The chain's CDR3 is CSVAAGGYNEQFF. CDR3 nucleotide sequence: TGCAGCGTTGCAGCGGGAGGGTACAATGAGCAGTTCTTC.

The rearrangement joins TRBV7-2 to TRBJ2-1; 11 bases map to TRBD2. The ends lost 2 bases at V and 6 bases at J; junction bases unmatched: 9. The germline CDR1 and CDR2 sequences are SGHTA and FQGNSA. This CDR3 contains 17 residues. CDR3 region: CASSLTSGGTTVNEQFF. DNA for the CDR3: TGTGCCAGCAGCTTAACTAGCGGGGGCACGACTGTCAATGAGCAGTTCTTC.

This clonotype was picked up many times. This chain links TRBV7-8 with TRBJ2-3, with D uncertain. This CDR3 is 13 amino acids long. V was cut by 0 bases and J by 6 bases, with 7 bases left in between. Germline CDR1 reads SGHVS; CDR2 reads FQNEAQ. CDR3 sequence reads: CASSLAQQDTQYF. The CDR3 DNA sequence: TGTGCCAGCAGCTTAGCCCAACAGGATACGCAGTATTTT.